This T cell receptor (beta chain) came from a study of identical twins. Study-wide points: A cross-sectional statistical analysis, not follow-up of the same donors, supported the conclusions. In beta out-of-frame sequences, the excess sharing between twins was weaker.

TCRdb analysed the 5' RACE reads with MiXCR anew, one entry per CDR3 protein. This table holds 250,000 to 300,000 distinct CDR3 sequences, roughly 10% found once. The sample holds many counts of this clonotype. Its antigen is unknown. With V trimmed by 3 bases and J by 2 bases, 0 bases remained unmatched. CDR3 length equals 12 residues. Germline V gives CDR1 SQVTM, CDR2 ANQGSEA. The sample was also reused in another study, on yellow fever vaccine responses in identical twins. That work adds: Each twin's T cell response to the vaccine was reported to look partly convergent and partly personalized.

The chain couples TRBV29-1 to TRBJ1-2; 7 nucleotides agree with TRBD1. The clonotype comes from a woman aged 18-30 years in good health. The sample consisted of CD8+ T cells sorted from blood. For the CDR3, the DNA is TGCAGCGTTGAGGACAGGAACTATGGCTACACCTTC. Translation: CSVEDRNYGYTF. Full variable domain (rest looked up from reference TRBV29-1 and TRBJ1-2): SAVISQKPSRDICQRGTSLTIQCQVDSQVTMMFWYRQQPGQSLTLIATANQGSEATYESGFVIDKFPISRPNLTFSTLTVSNMSPEDSSIYLCSVEDRNYGYTFGSGTRLTVV.